This T cell receptor beta chain was captured in a study of blood T cell repertoires in COVID-19. V dropped 6 bases and J dropped 3 bases, with 15 bases sitting between them. The CDR3 is 14 residues long. CDR1 and CDR2 from the germline V gene are MNHEY and SVGAGI. Data came from immunoSEQ multiplex PCR; TCRdb stores just in-frame clones and leaves some out. Of about 190,000 clones listed, roughly 90% are singletons. The sequence derives from a man in his fifties or sixties with acute or convalescent COVID-19. This rearrangement joins TRBV6-5 to TRBJ2-7; possibly TRBD1 for D (6 bases). The specimen sequenced was peripheral blood. DNA for the CDR3: TGTGCCAGCAGCGACAGGAAGCGTTACTACGAGCAGTACTTC. Its translation: CASSDRKRYYEQYF.